This TCR beta chain was identified during a study of blood T cell repertoires in COVID-19. Study-level background: Acute and convalescent COVID-19 specimens originated in the United States, Italy and Spain. Nucleic acid was either cDNA or gDNA, and it came from T cells, B-cell-depleted T cells, or PBMCs.

This clone was detected only a few times. In the source study's methods: Nucleated cell counts were estimated from reference gene primer amplification. Libraries were prepared by immunoSEQ multiplex PCR; TCRdb keeps only in-frame clonotypes and omits some of them. The DNA was the basis for D and trimming; V, J and clone size are from that table. This table has around 190,000 clones, approximately 84% appearing once. Trimming removed 4 bases at V and 7 bases at J, with 13 bases between. The length of the CDR3 is 13 residues. Germline CDR1 reads SQVTM; CDR2 reads ANQGSEA. Material for sequencing was peripheral blood. The chain employs TRBV29-1 and TRBJ1-4; D ambiguous. The TCR comes from a woman aged 80 or over with acute or convalescent COVID-19. CDR3 coding DNA: TGCAGCGTTGTTTCTTCGGGGAGTGAAAAACTGTTTTTT. It is translated as CSVVSSGSEKLFF.